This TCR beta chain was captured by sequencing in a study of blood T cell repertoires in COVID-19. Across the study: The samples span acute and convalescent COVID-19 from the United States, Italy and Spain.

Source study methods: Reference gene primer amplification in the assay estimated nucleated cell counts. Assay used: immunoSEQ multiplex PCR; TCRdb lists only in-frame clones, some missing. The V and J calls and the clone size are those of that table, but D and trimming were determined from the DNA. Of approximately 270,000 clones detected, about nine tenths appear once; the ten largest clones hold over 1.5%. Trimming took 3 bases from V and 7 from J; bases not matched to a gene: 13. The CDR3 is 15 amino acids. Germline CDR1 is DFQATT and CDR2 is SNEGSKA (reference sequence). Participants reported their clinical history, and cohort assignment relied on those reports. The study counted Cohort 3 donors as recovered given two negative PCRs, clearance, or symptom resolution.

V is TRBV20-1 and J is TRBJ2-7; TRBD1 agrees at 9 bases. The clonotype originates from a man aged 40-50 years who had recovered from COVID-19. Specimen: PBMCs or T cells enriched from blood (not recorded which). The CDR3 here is CSASRAGDRVKEQYF. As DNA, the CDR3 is TGCAGTGCTAGTAGGGCTGGGGACAGGGTGAAAGAGCAGTACTTC.